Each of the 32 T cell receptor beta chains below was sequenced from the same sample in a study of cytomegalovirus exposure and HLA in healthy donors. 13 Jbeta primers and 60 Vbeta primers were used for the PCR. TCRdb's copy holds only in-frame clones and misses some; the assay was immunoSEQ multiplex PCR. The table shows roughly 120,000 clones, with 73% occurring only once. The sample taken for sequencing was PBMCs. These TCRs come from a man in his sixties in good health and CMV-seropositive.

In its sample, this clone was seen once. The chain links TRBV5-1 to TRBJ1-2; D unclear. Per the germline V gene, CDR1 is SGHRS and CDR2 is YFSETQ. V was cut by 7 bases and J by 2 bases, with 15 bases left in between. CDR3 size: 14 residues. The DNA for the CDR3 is TGCGCCAGCCGCCAGAACGGACTAAACTATGGCTACACCTTC. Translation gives CASRQNGLNYGYTF.

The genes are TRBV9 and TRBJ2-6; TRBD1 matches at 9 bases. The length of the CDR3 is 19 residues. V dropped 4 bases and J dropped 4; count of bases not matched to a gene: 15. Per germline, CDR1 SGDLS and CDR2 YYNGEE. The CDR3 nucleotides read TGTGCCAGCAGCTTCCGGGACAGGGACAGAAAAGCCGGGGCCAACGTCCTGACTTTC. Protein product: CASSFRDRDRKAGANVLTF. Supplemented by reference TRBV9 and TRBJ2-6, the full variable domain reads DSGVTQTPKHLITATGQRVTLRCSPRSGDLSVYWYQQSLDQGLQFLIQYYNGEERAKGNILERFSAQQFPDLHSELNLSSLELGDSALYFCASSFRDRDRKAGANVLTFGAGSRLTVL.

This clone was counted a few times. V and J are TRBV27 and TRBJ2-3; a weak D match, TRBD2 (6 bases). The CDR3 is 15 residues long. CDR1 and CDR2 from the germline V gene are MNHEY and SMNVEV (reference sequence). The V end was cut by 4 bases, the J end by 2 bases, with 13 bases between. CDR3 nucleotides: TGTGCCAGCAGTTATACGGGAGATCACACAGATACGCAGTATTTT. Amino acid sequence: CASSYTGDHTDTQYF.

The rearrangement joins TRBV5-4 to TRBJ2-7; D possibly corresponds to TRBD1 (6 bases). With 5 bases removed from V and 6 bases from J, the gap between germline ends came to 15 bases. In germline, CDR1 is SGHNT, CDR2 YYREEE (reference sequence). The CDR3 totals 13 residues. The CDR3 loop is CASRQGLGGEQYF. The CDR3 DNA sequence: TGTGCCAGCAGGCAGGGCCTAGGGGGCGAGCAGTACTTC. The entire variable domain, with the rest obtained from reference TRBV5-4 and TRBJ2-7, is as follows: ETGVTQSPTHLIKTRGQQVTLRCSSQSGHNTVSWYQQALGQGPQFIFQYYREEENGRGNFPPRFSGLQFPNYSSELNVNALELDDSALYLCASRQGLGGEQYFGPGTRLTVT.

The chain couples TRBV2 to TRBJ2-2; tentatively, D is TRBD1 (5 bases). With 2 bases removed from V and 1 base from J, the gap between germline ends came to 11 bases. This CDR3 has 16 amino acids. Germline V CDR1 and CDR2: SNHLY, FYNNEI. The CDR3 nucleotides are TGTGCCAGCAGTGAAAGGGGTCAGCGGAACACCGGGGAGCTGTTTTTT. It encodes CASSERGQRNTGELFF. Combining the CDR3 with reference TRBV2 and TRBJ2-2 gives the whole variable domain EPEVTQTPSHQVTQMGQEVILRCVPISNHLYFYWYRQILGQKVEFLVSFYNNEISEKSEIFDDQFSVERPDGSNFTLKIRSTKLEDSAMYFCASSERGQRNTGELFFGEGSRLTVL.

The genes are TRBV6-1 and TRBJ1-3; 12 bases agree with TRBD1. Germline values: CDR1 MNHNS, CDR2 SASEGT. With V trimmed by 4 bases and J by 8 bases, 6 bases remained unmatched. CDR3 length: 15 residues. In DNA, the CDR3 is TGTGCCAGCAGTGGTAGGGACAGGGGGCCGGACACCATATATTTT. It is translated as CASSGRDRGPDTIYF.

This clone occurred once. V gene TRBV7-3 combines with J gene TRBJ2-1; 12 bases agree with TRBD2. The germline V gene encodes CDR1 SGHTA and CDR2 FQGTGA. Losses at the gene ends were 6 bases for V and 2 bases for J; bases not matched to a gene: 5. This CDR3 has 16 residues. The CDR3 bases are TGTGCCAGCAGACAGACTAGCGGGGGCGCCTACAATGAGCAGTTCTTC. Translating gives CASRQTSGGAYNEQFF.

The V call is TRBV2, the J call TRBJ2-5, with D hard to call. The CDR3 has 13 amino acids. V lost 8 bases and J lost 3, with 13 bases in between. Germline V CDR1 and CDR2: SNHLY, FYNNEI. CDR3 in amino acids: CASCRFREETQYF. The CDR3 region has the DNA TGTGCCAGCTGCCGTTTCCGAGAAGAGACCCAGTACTTC.

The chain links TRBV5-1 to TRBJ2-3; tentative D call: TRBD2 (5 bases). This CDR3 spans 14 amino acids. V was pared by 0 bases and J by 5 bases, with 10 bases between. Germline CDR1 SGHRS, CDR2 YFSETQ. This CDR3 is CASSLGTRGDTQYF. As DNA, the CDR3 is TGCGCCAGCAGCTTGGGAACTAGAGGAGATACGCAGTATTTT.

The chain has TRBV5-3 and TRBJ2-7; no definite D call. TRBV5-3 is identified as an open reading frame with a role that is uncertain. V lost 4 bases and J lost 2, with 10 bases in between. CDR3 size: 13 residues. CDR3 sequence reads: CARSPGRTYEQYF. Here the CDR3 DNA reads TGTGCCAGAAGCCCAGGTAGAACCTACGAGCAGTACTTC.

In DNA form, the CDR3 reads TGTGCCAGCAGCAAAGAGCAGACAGGGGCAGAGACCCAGTACTTC. The encoded protein is CASSKEQTGAETQYF. The chain has TRBV21-1 and TRBJ2-5; the D call of TRBD1 is as the table states it, not checked on the DNA. TRBV21-1 is a documented pseudogene. The CDR3 spans 15 residues.

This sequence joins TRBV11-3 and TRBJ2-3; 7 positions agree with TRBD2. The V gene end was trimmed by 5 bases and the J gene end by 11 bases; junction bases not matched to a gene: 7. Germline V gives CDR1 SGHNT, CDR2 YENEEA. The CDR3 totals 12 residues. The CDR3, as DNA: TGTGCCAGCAGCGACCAGCGGGGAGGGCAGTATTTT. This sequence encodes CASSDQRGGQYF.

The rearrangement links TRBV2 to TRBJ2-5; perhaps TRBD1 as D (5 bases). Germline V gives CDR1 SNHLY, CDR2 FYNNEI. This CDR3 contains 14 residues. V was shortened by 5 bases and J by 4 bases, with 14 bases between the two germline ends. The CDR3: CASSRSMQGETQYF. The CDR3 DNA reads TGTGCCAGCAGTCGGAGTATGCAGGGAGAGACCCAGTACTTC.

Here the CDR3 reads CASSVADWEQPQHF. CDR3 in DNA: TGTGCCAGCAGCGTAGCGGACTGGGAACAGCCCCAGCATTTT. The chain joins TRBV9 to TRBJ1-5; D is uncertain. The germline V and J ends were trimmed by 0 bases and 7 bases, with 11 bases remaining between them. CDR3 size: 14 residues. The germline CDR1 and CDR2 sequences are SGDLS and YYNGEE.

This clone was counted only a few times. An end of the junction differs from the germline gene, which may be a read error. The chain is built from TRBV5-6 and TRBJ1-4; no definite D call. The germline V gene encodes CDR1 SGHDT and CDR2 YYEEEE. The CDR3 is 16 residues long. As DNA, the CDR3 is TGTGCCAGCAGCTTGGGATCTCCGGGATATAATGAAAAGCTGTTTTTT. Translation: CASSLGSPGYNEKLFF.

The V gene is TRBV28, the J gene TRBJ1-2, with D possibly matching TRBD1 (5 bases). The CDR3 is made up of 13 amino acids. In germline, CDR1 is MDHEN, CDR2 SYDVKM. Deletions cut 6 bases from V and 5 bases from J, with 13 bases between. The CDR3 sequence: CASRSGTRYGYTF. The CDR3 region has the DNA TGTGCCAGCAGGTCCGGGACTAGATATGGCTACACCTTC.

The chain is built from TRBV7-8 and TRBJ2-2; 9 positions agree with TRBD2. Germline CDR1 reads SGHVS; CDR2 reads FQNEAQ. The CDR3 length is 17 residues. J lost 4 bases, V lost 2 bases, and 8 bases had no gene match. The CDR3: CASSLRSGGPGTGELFF. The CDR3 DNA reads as TGTGCCAGCAGCTTACGTAGCGGGGGCCCAGGCACCGGGGAGCTGTTTTTT.

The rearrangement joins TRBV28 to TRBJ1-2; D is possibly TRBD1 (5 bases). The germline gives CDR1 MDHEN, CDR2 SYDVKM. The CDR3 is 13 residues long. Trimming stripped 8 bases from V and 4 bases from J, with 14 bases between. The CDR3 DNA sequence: TGTGCCAGCGGGGCAGGTGACATCTATGGCTACACCTTC. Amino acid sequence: CASGAGDIYGYTF.

The CDR3 is CASSLGMAGAAYEQYF. CDR3 nucleotides: TGTGCCAGCAGCCTCGGGATGGCGGGGGCCGCCTACGAGCAGTACTTC. The chain employs TRBV4-2 and TRBJ2-5; D is possibly TRBD2 (7 bases). The DNA end lines up better with TRBJ2-7; the J call may be wrong. The CDR3 runs to 16 residues. Germline V CDR1 and CDR2: LGHNA, YNFKEQ.

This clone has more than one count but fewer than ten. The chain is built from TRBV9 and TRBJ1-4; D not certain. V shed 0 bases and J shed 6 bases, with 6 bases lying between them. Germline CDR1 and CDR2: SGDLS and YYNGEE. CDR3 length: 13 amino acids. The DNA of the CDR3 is TGTGCCAGCAGCGTAGGCCCGGATGAAAAACTGTTTTTT. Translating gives CASSVGPDEKLFF.

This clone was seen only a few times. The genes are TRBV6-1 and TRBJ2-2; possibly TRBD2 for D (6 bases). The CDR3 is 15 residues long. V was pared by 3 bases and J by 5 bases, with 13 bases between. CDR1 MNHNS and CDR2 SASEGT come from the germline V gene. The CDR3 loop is CASSEAGRKTGELFF. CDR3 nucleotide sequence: TGTGCCAGCAGTGAGGCGGGACGCAAAACCGGGGAGCTGTTTTTT.

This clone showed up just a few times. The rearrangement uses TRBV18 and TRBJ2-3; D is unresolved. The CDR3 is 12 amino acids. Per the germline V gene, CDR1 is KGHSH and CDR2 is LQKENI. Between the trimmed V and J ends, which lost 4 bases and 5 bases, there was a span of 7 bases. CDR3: CASSLALDTQYF. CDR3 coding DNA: TGTGCCAGCTCACTAGCATTAGATACGCAGTATTTT. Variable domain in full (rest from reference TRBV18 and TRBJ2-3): NAGVMQNPRHLVRRRGQEARLRCSPMKGHSHVYWYRQLPEEGLKFMVYLQKENIIDESGMPKERFSAEFPKEGPSILRIQQVVRGDSAAYFCASSLALDTQYFGPGTRLTVL.

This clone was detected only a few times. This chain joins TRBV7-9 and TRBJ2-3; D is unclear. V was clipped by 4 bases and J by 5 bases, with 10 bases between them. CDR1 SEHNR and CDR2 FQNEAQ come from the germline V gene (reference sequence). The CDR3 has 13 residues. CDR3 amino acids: CASSSAVGDTQYF. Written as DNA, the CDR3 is TGTGCCAGCAGCTCCGCCGTCGGAGATACGCAGTATTTT. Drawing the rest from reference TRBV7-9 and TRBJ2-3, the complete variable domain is DTGVSQNPRHKITKRGQNVTFRCDPISEHNRLYWYRQTLGQGPEFLTYFQNEAQLEKSRLLSDRFSAERPKGSFSTLEIQRTEQGDSAMYLCASSSAVGDTQYFGPGTRLTVL.

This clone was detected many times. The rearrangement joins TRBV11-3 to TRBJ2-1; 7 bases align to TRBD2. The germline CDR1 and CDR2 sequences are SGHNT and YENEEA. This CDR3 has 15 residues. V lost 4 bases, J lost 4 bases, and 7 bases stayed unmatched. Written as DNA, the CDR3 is TGTGCCAGCAGCTCCGGGGGGTCATTGTACAATGAGCAGTTCTTC. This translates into CASSSGGSLYNEQFF.

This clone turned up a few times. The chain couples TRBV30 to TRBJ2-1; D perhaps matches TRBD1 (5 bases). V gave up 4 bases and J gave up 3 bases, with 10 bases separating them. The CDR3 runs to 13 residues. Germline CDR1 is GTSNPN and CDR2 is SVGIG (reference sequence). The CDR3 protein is CAWNLQGYNEQFF. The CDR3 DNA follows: TGTGCCTGGAACCTTCAGGGCTACAATGAGCAGTTCTTC.

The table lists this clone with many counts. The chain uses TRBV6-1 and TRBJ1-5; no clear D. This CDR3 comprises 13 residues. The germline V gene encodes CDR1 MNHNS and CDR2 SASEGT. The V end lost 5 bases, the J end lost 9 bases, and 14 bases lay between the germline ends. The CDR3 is CASSQSEFWPQHF. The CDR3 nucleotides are TGTGCCAGCAGTCAGTCGGAGTTTTGGCCCCAGCATTTT.

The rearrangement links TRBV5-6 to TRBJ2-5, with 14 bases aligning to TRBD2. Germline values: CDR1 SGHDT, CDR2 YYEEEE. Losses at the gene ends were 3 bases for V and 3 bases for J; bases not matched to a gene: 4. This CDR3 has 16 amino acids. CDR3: CASSSWGLAGEETQYF. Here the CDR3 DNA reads TGTGCCAGCAGCTCCTGGGGACTAGCGGGGGAAGAGACCCAGTACTTC. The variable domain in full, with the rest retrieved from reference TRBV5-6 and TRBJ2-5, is DAGVTQSPTHLIKTRGQQVTLRCSPKSGHDTVSWYQQALGQGPQFIFQYYEEEERQRGNFPDRFSGHQFPNYSSELNVNALLLGDSALYLCASSSWGLAGEETQYFGPGTRLLVL.

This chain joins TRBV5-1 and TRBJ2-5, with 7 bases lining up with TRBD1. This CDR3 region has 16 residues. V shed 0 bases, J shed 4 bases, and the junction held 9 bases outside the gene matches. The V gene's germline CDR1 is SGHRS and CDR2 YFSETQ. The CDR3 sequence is CASSLGGGRVSETQYF. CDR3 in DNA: TGCGCCAGCAGCTTGGGAGGGGGCCGCGTCTCAGAGACCCAGTACTTC.

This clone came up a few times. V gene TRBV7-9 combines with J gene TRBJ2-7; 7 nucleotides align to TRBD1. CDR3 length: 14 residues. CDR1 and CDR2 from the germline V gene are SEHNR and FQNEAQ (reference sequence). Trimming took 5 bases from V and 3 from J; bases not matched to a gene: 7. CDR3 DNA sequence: TGTGCCAGCAGCCCCCAGACAGGGAACTACGAGCAGTACTTC. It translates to CASSPQTGNYEQYF.

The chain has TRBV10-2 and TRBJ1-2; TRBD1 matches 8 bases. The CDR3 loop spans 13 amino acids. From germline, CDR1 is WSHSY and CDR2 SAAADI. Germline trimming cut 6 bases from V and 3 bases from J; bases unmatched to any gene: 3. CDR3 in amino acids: CASRTTGDYGYTF. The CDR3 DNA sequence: TGCGCCAGCAGGACGACAGGGGACTATGGCTACACCTTC.

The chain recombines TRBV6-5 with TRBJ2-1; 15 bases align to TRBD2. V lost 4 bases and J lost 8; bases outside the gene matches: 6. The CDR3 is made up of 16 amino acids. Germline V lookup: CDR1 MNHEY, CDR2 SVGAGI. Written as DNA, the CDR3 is TGTGCCAGCAGTTCTACGGGACTAGCGGGGGGACATGAGCAGTTCTTC. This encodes CASSSTGLAGGHEQFF.

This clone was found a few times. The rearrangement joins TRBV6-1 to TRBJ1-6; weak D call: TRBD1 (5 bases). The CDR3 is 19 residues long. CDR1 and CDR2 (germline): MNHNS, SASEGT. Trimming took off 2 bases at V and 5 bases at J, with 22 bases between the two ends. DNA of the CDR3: TGTGCCAGCAGTGAATCAAAAAACTGGGGGGGGACCGATAATTCACCCCTCCACTTT. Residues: CASSESKNWGGTDNSPLHF.